This T cell receptor beta chain was observed in a study of glioma-infiltrating T cells after dendritic cell vaccination. None of the glioblastoma patients had an isocitrate dehydrogenase mutation. The germline V gene encodes CDR1 MNHNY and CDR2 SVGAGI (reference sequence). V lost 7 bases and J 7 bases, leaving 14 bases between the germline ends. This CDR3 region has 14 residues. General study findings and limits: Higher pretreatment TIL content predicted longer progression-free time and survival.

With regard to this clone: Its target is not known.

Input was about 2 ug genomic DNA, or all available if less. Using immunoSEQ multiplex PCR, the repertoire was profiled, and TCRdb retains in-frame clones only, with some absent. This table has 71,000 or so clones, around 81% appearing once. The chain links TRBV6-6 to TRBJ1-6; a possible D gene is TRBD1 (5 bases). The sequence was obtained from a human donor with glioblastoma. The starting material was blood, obtained before dendritic cell vaccination. CDR3 loop: CASKGRAKNSPLHF. In DNA form, the CDR3 reads TGTGCCAGCAAGGGCAGGGCCAAGAATTCACCCCTCCACTTT.